This T cell receptor (beta chain) was identified during a study of spatial heterogeneity in lung cancer. Time point described: sample taken at primary tumor resection. Sequencing covered unsorted whole RNA taken from tumor, nontumor lung or frozen PBMC. The donors were 72 patients with non-small cell lung cancer that was early-stage and untreated. The V and J ends lost 7 bases and 4 bases respectively, with 13 bases between them. CDR1 and CDR2 (germline): DFQATT, SNEGSKA (reference sequence). The length of the CDR3 is 13 residues. TCRdb re-derived calls from the 5' RACE reads in MiXCR, one entry per CDR3 protein. There are 40,000 to 55,000 distinct CDR3 sequences in the sample; about an eighth occur only once, and 50% to 70% lies in the top ten.

Specimen: PBMCs, collected at surgery. The receptor was isolated from a male donor with early-stage non-small cell lung cancer. The chain couples TRBV20-1 to TRBJ2-2; D may be TRBD1 (6 bases). CDR3 DNA: TGCAGTGTCAAGAGAGGGGGCACCGGGGAGCTGTTTTTT. Protein product: CSVKRGGTGELFF.